This T cell receptor beta chain was identified in a study of cytomegalovirus exposure and HLA in healthy donors (TCRdb year 2017). Looking at the study overall: An earlier analysis of several hundred of the donors reported 250 to 300 Gb of sequence data and roughly 110 million unique TCR beta sequences from some 180 million T cells. In a later genetic analysis, genome-wide SNP genotypes for about 60% of the 666 donors were used, and that subset was treated as a discovery cohort. A separate validation cohort of about 110 different subjects was used in addition to the roughly 700-subject first cohort. Using immunosequencing, the study profiled T cell repertoires from fewer than 700 subjects and related those repertoires to cytomegalovirus serostatus. The aim of the study was to test whether cataloging public T cell receptors could identify signatures of past pathogen exposure. On average, around 240,000 unique TCR beta nucleotide sequences were sequenced per donor among about 400 genotyped donors of the cohort, with 15% to 20% of those sequences being non-productive. In a later analysis, previously published TCR beta repertoires from about 640 donors were re-analyzed and high-resolution HLA genotyping was added so that TCR occurrence patterns could be studied. Donor age, sex, ethnicity and CMV serostatus were compiled together with the repertoire data. Typing coverage varied by locus: roughly 620-630 donors for A, B, C, DRB1 and DQB1; approximately 520 for DQA1; more than 600 for DPA1; roughly 450 for DPB1. A few DR-DQ haplotypes were treated as single units for association and clustering because of strong linkage in the cohort. Rather than using new phenotypic data, the later analysis identified candidate immune exposures from TCR beta sequences and from how often those sequences occurred across donors. All discovery cohort repertoires had been generated on a single sequencing platform. Roughly 300 gigabases of sequencing data and tens of millions of unique TCR sequences were included in an early release covering roughly 600 HLA-typed donors. Of the roughly 400 genotyped donors, approximately 83% fell in the genetic ancestry cluster associated with self-reported Caucasian donors. HLA typing included class I and class II loci at four-digit resolution. An earlier analysis of around 580 of the donors used high-throughput TCR beta sequencing to judge whether each TCR beta V gene segment behaved as functional or pseudogenic. To predict cytomegalovirus infection status, the study combined high-throughput TCR immunosequencing, statistical association of individual TCRs with disease status, and machine learning.

The junction shows trimming of 4 bases on V and 6 bases on J, plus 12 bases between the germline ends. Counted from cysteine to phenylalanine, this CDR3 has 14 amino acids. Solely the CDR3 DNA is kept, with 42 bases framed from the first base. CDR1 and CDR2, per the germline V gene (reference sequence), are MNHNY and SVGAGI. The cohort was made up of roughly 670 healthy bone marrow donors. At the time of sampling, every cohort member was nominally healthy, though immune exposures that went unrecorded were likely present. The donor tested CMV seropositive, placing the donor among the approximately 310 seropositive members of the cohort. A peripheral blood sample was collected from each donor, and TCR beta sequencing was performed on peripheral blood mononuclear cells. The Qiagen DNeasy Blood Extraction Kit was used to extract genomic DNA from the blood cell samples. In regard to this clone: The target of this receptor is not known. The input lacks base qualities; no much larger clone sits a single base away.

Libraries were made using the immunoSEQ multiplex PCR assay. The multiplex PCR relied on a mix of 60 forward primers for TCR Vbeta segments and 13 reverse primers for TCR Jbeta segments. Amplification of the CDR3 region of rearranged TCR beta genes was performed with a multiplex PCR assay on genomic DNA. The Illumina HiSeq System was used to sequence the amplified TCR beta libraries as 87-base-pair reads. Turning to the authors' computational methods: A later analysis counted around 72 million unique TCR beta chains across the 550 to 800 repertoires, and some 12 million of these chains were shared by at least two donors. Raw reads were error-corrected and collapsed into unique sequences by a nearest-neighbor algorithm in which closely related sequences were merged to remove PCR and sequencing errors. CDR3 sequences were aligned to IMGT reference sequences to assign V, D and J gene segments. For a sequence to be retained, at least a six-nucleotide match to both a V gene segment and a J gene segment was required. A rearrangement was called productive if the CDR3 had no stop codons and remained in frame with V and J, and every other rearrangement was called non-productive. Following IMGT convention, CDR3 was defined as the stretch from the second conserved V-encoded cysteine up to the conserved J-encoded phenylalanine. The earlier analysis of fewer than 700 of the donors excluded sequences that lacked an unambiguous match to a single V gene segment. In an earlier analysis of roughly 500 of the donors, V segments were called functional above 56.7% productive rearrangements and were called segregating when the between-donor standard deviation exceeded 5%. A statistical classification framework was built for diagnosing cytomegalovirus status from the catalog of TCR beta chain sequences. In a later analysis, TCR nucleotide sequences were compared against IMGT/GENE-DB human TR gene sequences so that V and J genes could be assigned. The TCRdist pipeline was used in a later analysis to assign CDR3 sequences and most-parsimonious VDJ recombination scenarios. In a later analysis, every TCR beta chain was defined by the combination of its CDR3 amino acid sequence and its V-gene family, and reads without a unique V-gene family were dropped. To address suspected cross-contamination and a sequencing artifact, a later analysis removed a few hundred highly shared, low-generation-probability nucleotide sequences. A later analysis calculated a clonal expansion index for each public chain from normalized within-repertoire ranks of inferred template counts. In a later analysis, generation probabilities were computed with a VDJ recombination model fitted to out-of-frame rearrangements, and the resulting probabilities were checked against IGoR. A later analysis scored TCR-TCR, TCR-HLA and TCR-CMV co-occurrence with hypergeometric tests, applying a repertoire-size bias correction to TCR pairs. False discovery rates were estimated in a later analysis by permuting HLA or CMV assignments 20 times. In a later analysis, co-occurring TCRs were grouped using DBSCAN, with TCRdist sequence similarity added in when clustering inside HLA-allele-positive subsets. Co-occurrence clustering excluded repertoires with fewer than 30,000 or more than 120,000 public chains, plus five with anomalous nucleotide sharing. Held by TCRdb, this immuneACCESS table contains in-frame sequences only and omits some clones. Under half of the omission traces to an unresolved V gene where checked; the cause of the rest is unknown. V, J and clone size derive from that table, while D and trimming were established from the DNA sequence. This sample holds roughly 90,000 clones; over 60% were observed only once. The ten largest make up under 5.5% of the sample.

Points the paper makes about the study in general: At a false discovery rate of 0.05, a later analysis linked some 18,000 TCR beta sequences to specific HLA alleles. In a later genetic analysis, fewer N-insertions in productive TCRs were reported among donors in an Asian-associated ancestry cluster than the roughly 700-donor mean. A later analysis found that TCR association rates varied across HLA loci, with DRB1 alleles showing the most associated TCRs and HLA-C alleles the fewest. When HLA alleles, especially DR and DQ, strongly co-occurred, TCR associations were difficult to assign to individual alleles. This cohort had only TCR beta chains sequenced, and the lack of alpha or paired-chain data limited which features could be detected. For the cohort, immune exposure information was limited to CMV serostatus. In an earlier analysis of roughly 560 of the donors, most TCR beta V segments were observed in productive rearrangements about 87% or about 30% of the time, broadly matching IMGT annotations. Correlated functional status among segregating V segments might be attributable to linkage disequilibrium, but an unknown experimental factor could not be ruled out. Over 15 rarely observed V segments, including chromosome 9 orphons, were excluded from the earlier analysis of almost 600 of the donors because counts were too low. The presence/absence analyses assumed that sequencing depth was roughly uniform across donors, and that assumption may not be true. The sequencing pipeline was judged likely to have produced a cluster of highly shared sequence variants as a technical artifact. It was suggested by the authors that the approach could potentially be generalized to other disease states and immunological phenotypes. The 87-base-pair reads could not distinguish some IMGT-functional V segments, including TRBV6-2 and TRBV6-3, so those segments were excluded. A later analysis reported that several top co-occurrence clusters appeared linked to parvovirus B19, influenza, CMV and Epstein-Barr virus. The classifier was reported to diagnose cytomegalovirus status with high specificity and sensitivity in both the original cohort and the validation cohort. A further reported finding was that TCR beta sequences accurately predicted the HLA-A and HLA-B alleles for most subjects in the first cohort. In a later analysis, HLA-associated TCR beta chains showed more clonal expansion and lower generation probabilities than non-associated chains that were equally common. A total of roughly 160 TCR beta chains were listed by the study as associated with cytomegalovirus. In a later analysis, most CMV-associated TCR beta chains were found to appear HLA-restricted, with HLA associations seemingly driven largely by CMV exposure. While some public TCRs were present in many individuals, most TCR sequences turned up only very rarely across donors. An association between a missense DCLRE1C variant and V-gene and J-gene trimming of TCR beta chains was found in a later genetic analysis and replicated in an independent cohort. Because HLA typing was unavailable for some donors at each locus, only the typed subset was used in association tests. Three of the identified cytomegalovirus-associated TCR beta chains were confirmed in vitro to be specific for cytomegalovirus antigens.

The chain uses TRBV6-6 and TRBJ2-2, with TRBD1 as a weak D call on 5 bases. Sequencing used PBMCs. This TCR came from a woman in her thirties or forties in good health and CMV-seropositive. The DNA sequence is as follows: TGTGCCAGCAGTTCAGCTGGGGCCTCCGGGGAGCTGTTTTTT. The encoded protein is CASSSAGASGELFF.